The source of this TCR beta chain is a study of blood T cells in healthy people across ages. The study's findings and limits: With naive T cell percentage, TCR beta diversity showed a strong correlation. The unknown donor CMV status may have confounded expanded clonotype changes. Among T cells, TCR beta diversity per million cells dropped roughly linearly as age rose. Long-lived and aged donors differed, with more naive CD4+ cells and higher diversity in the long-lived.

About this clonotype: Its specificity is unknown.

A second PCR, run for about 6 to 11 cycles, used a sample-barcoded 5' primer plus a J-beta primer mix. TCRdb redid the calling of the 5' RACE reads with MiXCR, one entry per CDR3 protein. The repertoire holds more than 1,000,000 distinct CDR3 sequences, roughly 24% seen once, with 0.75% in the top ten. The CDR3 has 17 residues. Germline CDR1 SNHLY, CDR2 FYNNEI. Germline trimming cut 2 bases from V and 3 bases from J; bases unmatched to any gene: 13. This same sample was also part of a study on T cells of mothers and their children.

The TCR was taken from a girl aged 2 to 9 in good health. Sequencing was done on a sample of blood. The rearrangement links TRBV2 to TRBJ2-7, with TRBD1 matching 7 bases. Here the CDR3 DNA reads TGTGCCAGCAGTGAATTTCTACCTCAGGGGGTACTCTACGAGCAGTACTTC. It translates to CASSEFLPQGVLYEQYF.